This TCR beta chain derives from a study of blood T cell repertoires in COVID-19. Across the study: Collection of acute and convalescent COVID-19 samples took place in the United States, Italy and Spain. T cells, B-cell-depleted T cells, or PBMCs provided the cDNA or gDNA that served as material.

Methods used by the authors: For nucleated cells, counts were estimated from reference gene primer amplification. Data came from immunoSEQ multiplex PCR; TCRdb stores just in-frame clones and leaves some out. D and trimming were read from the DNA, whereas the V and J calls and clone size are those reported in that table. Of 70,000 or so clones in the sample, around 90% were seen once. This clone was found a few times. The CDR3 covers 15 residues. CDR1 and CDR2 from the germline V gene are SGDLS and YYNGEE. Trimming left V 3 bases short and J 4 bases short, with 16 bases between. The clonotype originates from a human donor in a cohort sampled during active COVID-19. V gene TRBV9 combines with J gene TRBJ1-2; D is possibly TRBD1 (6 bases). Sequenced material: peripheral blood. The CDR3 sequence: CASSGTGQGSYGYTF. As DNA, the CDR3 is TGTGCCAGCAGCGGGACGGGACAAGGGAGCTATGGCTACACCTTC.